The 29 T cell receptor beta chains listed next were all sequenced from one sample in a study of blood T cell repertoires in COVID-19. The assay was immunoSEQ multiplex PCR, and TCRdb's table has in-frame clones only and misses some. The table has some 180,000 clones, about 85% seen once. What was sequenced was peripheral blood. The receptor set was obtained from a woman aged 40 to 50 with COVID-19, enrolled during active disease.

This chain uses TRBV3-1 (or the pseudogene TRBV3-2) with TRBJ1-5; D is undetermined. V was shortened by 4 bases and J by 0 bases, with 13 bases between the two germline ends. Germline V gene lookup returns CDR1 LGHDT and CDR2 YNNKEL (reference sequence). CDR3 size: 16 residues. This chain's CDR3 is CASSPIQANSNQPQHF. As DNA, the CDR3 is TGTGCCAGCAGCCCTATCCAGGCTAATAGCAATCAGCCCCAGCATTTT.

CDR3 DNA sequence: TGTGCCAGTAGTTTTCAGAGGCGTGAAAAACTGTTTTTT. Protein sequence: CASSFQRREKLFF. V is TRBV19 and J is TRBJ1-4, with D hard to call. CDR1 LNHDA and CDR2 SQIVND come from the germline V gene (reference sequence). The CDR3 loop spans 13 amino acids. Trimming shortened V by 5 bases and J by 7 bases, and 11 bases separated the two germline ends.

The V and J genes are TRBV19 and TRBJ2-6; D perhaps matches TRBD1 (6 bases). The V gene lost 6 bases and the J gene lost 1 base, with 10 bases spanning the gap. Germline V gene sequence: CDR1 LNHDA, CDR2 SQIVND (reference sequence). The CDR3 sequence is 15 residues long. The CDR3 DNA reads TGTGCCAGTAGCCTAACAGGGTCTGGGGCCAACGTCCTGACTTTC. It specifies CASSLTGSGANVLTF. Combining the CDR3 with reference TRBV19 and TRBJ2-6 gives the whole variable domain DGGITQSPKYLFRKEGQNVTLSCEQNLNHDAMYWYRQDPGQGLRLIYYSQIVNDFQKGDIAEGYSVSREKKESFPLTVTSAQKNPTAFYLCASSLTGSGANVLTFGAGSRLTVL.

As regards this clone: Other nucleotide sequences from this sample produce the same CDR3. The chain joins TRBV2 to TRBJ2-6; 7 bases line up with TRBD1. CDR1 SNHLY and CDR2 FYNNEI come from the germline V gene. The length of the CDR3 is 15 residues. V trimming: 6 bases; J trimming: 1 base; junction bases outside the gene matches: 3. The DNA for the CDR3 is TGTGCCAGCAGCGCGACAGGGTCTGGGGCCAACGTCCTGACTTTC. Translating it yields CASSATGSGANVLTF. Full variable domain (remainder filled in from reference TRBV2 and TRBJ2-6): EPEVTQTPSHQVTQMGQEVILRCVPISNHLYFYWYRQILGQKVEFLVSFYNNEISEKSEIFDDQFSVERPDGSNFTLKIRSTKLEDSAMYFCASSATGSGANVLTFGAGSRLTVL.

This clone was seen only a few times. This rearrangement joins TRBV5-3 to TRBJ2-7; no reliable D call. TRBV5-3 is an ORF, with its function uncertain. The CDR3 loop spans 13 amino acids. V was clipped by 4 bases and J by 0 bases, with 8 bases between them. The CDR3 reads CARSPGNSYEQYF. As DNA, the CDR3 is TGTGCCAGAAGCCCCGGTAACTCCTACGAGCAGTACTTC.

The chain combines TRBV5-3 with TRBJ2-3, with D uncertain. TRBV5-3 is sorted into the ORF group, with uncertain function. The CDR3 has 14 residues. Trimming pared 3 bases from V and 1 base from J, leaving 9 bases between. DNA for the CDR3: TGTGCCAGAAGCTCTTATCGAGGCACAGATACGCAGTATTTT. Translation: CARSSYRGTDTQYF.

The chain combines TRBV5-6 with TRBJ1-2; 7 nucleotides align to TRBD1. CDR1 and CDR2 (germline): SGHDT, YYEEEE. Unmatched junction bases numbered 7, after V lost 0 bases and J lost 8 bases. This CDR3 region has 14 residues. The CDR3 reads CASSLGDRDGGYTF. DNA of the CDR3: TGTGCCAGCAGCTTGGGAGACAGGGACGGCGGCTACACCTTC.

V is TRBV13 and J is TRBJ2-1; 10 nucleotides line up with TRBD1. CDR3 size: 18 residues. The V segment lost 5 bases and the J segment 0 bases; nucleotides outside the gene matches: 10. Germline V gene lookup returns CDR1 PRHDT and CDR2 FYEKMQ (reference sequence). Here the CDR3 DNA reads TGTGCCAGCAGCACGTCCCGGGACAGGGGAAGCTCCTACAATGAGCAGTTCTTC. Translated: CASSTSRDRGSSYNEQFF.

This clone was counted once. The rearrangement links TRBV16 to TRBJ2-1; D not certain. The CDR3 is 16 amino acids. Germline V gene lookup returns CDR1 KGHSY and CDR2 FQNENV. Trimming removed 0 bases at V and 1 base at J, with 10 bases between. DNA for the CDR3: TGTGCCAGCAGCCAATCGACGTACAGATCCTACAATGAGCAGTTCTTC. It codes for CASSQSTYRSYNEQFF.

The rearrangement links TRBV20-1 to TRBJ2-7; 7 bases match TRBD1. The CDR3 sequence is 10 residues long. Trimming took 6 bases from V and 8 from J; bases not matched to a gene: 4. CDR1 DFQATT and CDR2 SNEGSKA come from the germline V gene (reference sequence). The CDR3 region is CSAEGAKQYF. The CDR3 DNA sequence: TGCAGTGCAGAGGGGGCAAAGCAGTACTTC.

The rearrangement uses TRBV6-4 and TRBJ2-3, with TRBD2 identical over 12 bases. After removal of 6 bases from V and 4 bases from J, the junction contained 5 bases not matched to a gene. Germline CDR1 is MRHNA and CDR2 is SNTAGT. The CDR3 length is 15 residues. CDR3 sequence (DNA): TGTGCCAGCAGACCGACTAGCGGGGGCGCAGATACGCAGTATTTT. Residues: CASRPTSGGADTQYF.

This clone has only a few counts. The sample carries other DNA sequences with the same CDR3. V gene TRBV5-6 combines with J gene TRBJ1-6; TRBD1 agrees at 12 bases. CDR1 and CDR2 from the germline V gene are SGHDT and YYEEEE. This CDR3 is built from 15 residues. The junction had 3 bases not matched to a gene; V was cut back by 4 bases and J by 7 bases. CDR3 sequence (DNA): TGTGCCAGCAGCCTGGGACAGGGGGCGAATTCACCCCTCCACTTT. Protein: CASSLGQGANSPLHF.

This chain links TRBV6-2 or TRBV6-3 with TRBJ2-7; a weak D match, TRBD2 (5 bases). CDR1 and CDR2 (germline): MNHEY, SVGEGT. The V end lost 0 bases, the J end lost 3 bases, and 15 bases lay between the germline ends. The CDR3 is 16 residues long. The CDR3 DNA sequence: TGTGCCAGCAGTTACTCGACCCAGCGGTCGATCTACGAGCAGTACTTC. It translates to CASSYSTQRSIYEQYF.

This chain connects TRBV19 to TRBJ1-1, with 7 bases that match TRBD1. With V trimmed by 6 bases and J by 1 base, 5 bases remained unmatched. There are 14 residues in the CDR3. Germline CDR1 is LNHDA and CDR2 is SQIVND (reference sequence). The CDR3 sequence: CASREDRWNTEAFF. Here the CDR3 DNA reads TGTGCCAGTAGAGAGGACAGGTGGAACACTGAAGCTTTCTTT.

This clone showed up just once. The chain combines TRBV4-2 with TRBJ1-1; D not resolved. The CDR3 covers 13 residues. Trimming pared 7 bases from V and 1 base from J, leaving 10 bases between. Per germline, CDR1 LGHNA and CDR2 YNFKEQ. CDR3 loop: CASKTGENTEAFF. The DNA of the CDR3 is TGTGCCAGCAAGACCGGGGAGAACACTGAAGCTTTCTTT.

Only one count was recorded for this clone. This chain uses TRBV5-1 with TRBJ2-1; 10 positions agree with TRBD1. The germline V gene encodes CDR1 SGHRS and CDR2 YFSETQ. The J segment lost 5 bases and the V segment lost 9 bases, leaving 8 bases of the junction unmatched. The CDR3 has 14 amino acids. The CDR3 bases are TGCGCCACCACGGTCGGGACAGGGGACAATGAGCAGTTCTTC. It specifies CATTVGTGDNEQFF.

The J gene is TRBJ2-2, the V gene TRBV10-2, with D possibly TRBD2 on 5 matching bases. The germline CDR1 and CDR2 sequences are WSHSY and SAAADI. The CDR3 covers 17 residues. The ends were cut back, 10 bases at V and 1 base at J, with 22 bases in the middle. The CDR3 region is CATHGAGHSRNTGELFF. For the CDR3, the DNA is TGCGCCACCCACGGTGCGGGCCACAGCCGGAACACCGGGGAGCTGTTTTTT.

The chain has TRBV4-1 and TRBJ2-1; a possible D gene is TRBD2 (6 bases). Trimming stripped 4 bases from V and 4 bases from J, with 17 bases between. The CDR3 extends over 16 amino acids. Germline V gene lookup returns CDR1 MGHRA and CDR2 YSYEKL. The DNA for the CDR3 is TGCGCCAGCAGCCCATCAACTAGCAATTATTACAATGAGCAGTTCTTC. The encoded protein is CASSPSTSNYYNEQFF.

The CDR3 protein is CASSTTGDYSPLHF. The CDR3 nucleotides read TGTGCCAGTAGTACTACAGGGGATTATTCACCCCTCCACTTT. The chain is built from TRBV19 and TRBJ1-6; 7 bases are a match to TRBD1. CDR3 length equals 14 residues. Germline loops: CDR1 LNHDA, CDR2 SQIVND (reference sequence). Unmatched junction bases numbered 5, after V lost 4 bases and J lost 8 bases.

The chain links TRBV6-5 to TRBJ1-2; weak D call: TRBD1 (6 bases). The V gene's germline CDR1 is MNHEY and CDR2 SVGAGI. This CDR3 contains 13 residues. Trimming removed 5 bases at V and 8 bases at J, with 15 bases between. The CDR3 region has the DNA TGTGCCAGCAGTATGGACAGCCCCTGGGGCTACACCTTC. Amino acids: CASSMDSPWGYTF.

CDR3 amino acids: CASSQGQDYGYTF. CDR3 DNA sequence: TGTGCCAGCAGCCAAGGACAGGACTATGGCTACACCTTC. The gene calls are TRBV3-1 (or the pseudogene TRBV3-2) and TRBJ1-2; the D gene is possibly TRBD1 (6 bases). The CDR3 extends over 13 amino acids. The germline V and J ends were trimmed by 1 base and 3 bases, with 6 bases remaining between them. The germline V gene has CDR1 LGHDT and CDR2 YNNKEL (reference sequence).

This clone appeared a few times. This sequence joins TRBV6-4 and TRBJ2-2, with D possibly TRBD1 on 5 matching bases. The CDR3 loop spans 16 amino acids. Germline-derived CDR1 and CDR2 are MRHNA and SNTAGT. Trimming took 11 bases from V and 0 from J, leaving 19 bases between them. As DNA, the CDR3 is TGTGCCGCGCCGGAAGGGGCAGGGACGAACACCGGGGAGCTGTTTTTT. It specifies CAAPEGAGTNTGELFF.

This chain links TRBV2 with TRBJ1-2; D not resolved. Germline-derived CDR1 and CDR2 are SNHLY and FYNNEI. The CDR3 runs to 11 residues. V gave up 4 bases and J gave up 5 bases, with 5 bases separating them. This chain's CDR3 is CASSGRYGYTF. The CDR3, as DNA: TGTGCCAGCAGTGGCAGGTATGGCTACACCTTC.

This chain connects TRBV7-8 to TRBJ2-3; possibly TRBD2 for D (6 bases). Trimming left V 3 bases short and J 1 base short, with 17 bases between. This CDR3 has 17 amino acids. From germline, CDR1 is SGHVS and CDR2 FQNEAQ. CDR3 coding DNA: TGTGCCAGCAGCTTGGGGCTGAGGGGACTTGGCACAGATACGCAGTATTTT. Protein: CASSLGLRGLGTDTQYF.

The chain has TRBV6-4 and TRBJ1-1; 8 positions match TRBD1. V was clipped by 4 bases and J by 2 bases; unmatched bases: 3. The CDR3 totals 14 residues. CDR1 MRHNA and CDR2 SNTAGT come from the germline V gene. CDR3 residues: CASSVDRGNTEAFF. Here the CDR3 DNA reads TGTGCCAGCAGTGTCGACAGGGGAAACACTGAAGCTTTCTTT.

The V and J genes are TRBV5-6 and TRBJ2-2, with TRBD1 matching 10 bases. The V segment lost 5 bases and the J segment 4 bases; nucleotides outside the gene matches: 2. The CDR3 is made up of 14 amino acids. Germline V gene sequence: CDR1 SGHDT, CDR2 YYEEEE. CDR3 bases: TGTGCCAGCAGGACAGGGGGCCTCACCGGGGAGCTGTTTTTT. The encoded protein is CASRTGGLTGELFF.

This sequence joins TRBV6-5 and TRBJ2-5; TRBD1 might be the D (6 bases). The germline gives CDR1 MNHEY, CDR2 SVGAGI. Trimming cost V 11 bases and J 1 base, with 17 bases left between them. This CDR3 spans 14 amino acids. The CDR3 here is CACLSWGPQETQYF. CDR3 coding DNA: TGTGCCTGCCTAAGCTGGGGGCCCCAAGAGACCCAGTACTTC.

Only a few counts were recorded for this clone. CDR3 bases: TGTGCCAGCAGCCCCCCAGGCTATGGCTACACCTTC. The encoded protein is CASSPPGYGYTF. This chain links TRBV3-1 (or the pseudogene TRBV3-2) with TRBJ1-2; D not resolved. Germline-derived CDR1 and CDR2 are LGHDT and YNNKEL (reference sequence). V lost 4 bases and J lost 4, with 7 bases in between. There are 12 residues in the CDR3.

The gene calls are TRBV19 and TRBJ2-3; TRBD2 aligns across 7 bases. Unmatched junction bases numbered 12, after V lost 1 base and J lost 8 bases. The CDR3 totals 16 residues. Germline lookup yields CDR1 LNHDA and CDR2 SQIVND (reference sequence). In DNA, the CDR3 is TGTGCCAGTAGTATAGGGAATAGCGGGCTTCCCGGTACGCAGTATTTT. Amino acid sequence: CASSIGNSGLPGTQYF.